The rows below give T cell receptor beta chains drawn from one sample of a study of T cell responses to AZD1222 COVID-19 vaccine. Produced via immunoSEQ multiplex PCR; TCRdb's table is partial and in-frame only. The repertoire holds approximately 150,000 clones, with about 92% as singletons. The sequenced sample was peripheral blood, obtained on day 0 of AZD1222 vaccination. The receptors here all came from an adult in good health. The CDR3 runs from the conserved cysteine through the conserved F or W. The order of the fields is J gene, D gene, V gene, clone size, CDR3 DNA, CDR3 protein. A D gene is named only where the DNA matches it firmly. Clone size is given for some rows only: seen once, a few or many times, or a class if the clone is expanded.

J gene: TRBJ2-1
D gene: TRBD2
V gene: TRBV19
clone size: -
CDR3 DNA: TGTGCCAGTAGTCCCCAGATAGCGGGTTACAATGAGCAGTTCTTC
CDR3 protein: CASSPQIAGYNEQFF

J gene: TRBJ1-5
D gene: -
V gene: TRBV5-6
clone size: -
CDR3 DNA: TGTGCCAGCAGCTCGGGGGGACATAATGATCAGCCCCAGCATTTT
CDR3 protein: CASSSGGHNDQPQHF

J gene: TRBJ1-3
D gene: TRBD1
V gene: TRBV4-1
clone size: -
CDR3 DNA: TGCGCCAGCAGCCCCCGGGACAGCTCTGGAAACACCATATATTTT
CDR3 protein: CASSPRDSSGNTIYF

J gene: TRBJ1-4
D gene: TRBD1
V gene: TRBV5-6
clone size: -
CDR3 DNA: TGTGCCAGCAGCGTGGACAGGGAGGGGGAAAAACTGTTTTTT
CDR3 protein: CASSVDREGEKLFF

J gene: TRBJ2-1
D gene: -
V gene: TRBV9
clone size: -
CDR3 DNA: TGTGCCAGCAGCCTCCCTAGGGATGAGCAGTTCTTC
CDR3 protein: CASSLPRDEQFF

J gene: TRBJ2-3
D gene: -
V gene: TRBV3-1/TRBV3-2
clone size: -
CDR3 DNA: TGTGCCAGCAACGCTCTAGGGGGTGGCACAGATACGCAGTATTTT
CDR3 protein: CASNALGGGTDTQYF

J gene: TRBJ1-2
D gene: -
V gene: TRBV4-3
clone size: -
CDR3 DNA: TGCGCCAGCAGCCAAGGGGCGGACAGCTTTAACTATGGCTACACCTTC
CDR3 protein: CASSQGADSFNYGYTF

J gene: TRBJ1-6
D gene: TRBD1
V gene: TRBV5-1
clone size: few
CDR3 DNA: TGCGCCAGCAGCGGACAGGGACCCGGTAATTCACCCCTCCACTTT
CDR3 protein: CASSGQGPGNSPLHF

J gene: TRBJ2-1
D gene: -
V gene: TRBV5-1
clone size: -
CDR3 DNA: TGCGCCAGCAGCTTAGGCTCGCTTTGGGATGAGCAGTTCTTC
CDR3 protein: CASSLGSLWDEQFF

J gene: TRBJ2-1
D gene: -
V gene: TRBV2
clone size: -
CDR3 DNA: TGTGCCAGTACCGGCGGGTCCCCCTGGAATGAGCAGTTCTTC
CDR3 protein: CASTGGSPWNEQFF

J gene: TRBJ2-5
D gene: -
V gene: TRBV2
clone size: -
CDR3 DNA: TGTGCCAGCAGAAGAGTATCGGAGACCCAGTACTTC
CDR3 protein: CASRRVSETQYF

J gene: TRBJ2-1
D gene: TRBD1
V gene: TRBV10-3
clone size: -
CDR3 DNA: TGTGCCATCAGTGAGGGGGACAGGGGGCGAACCACTTCTTACAATGAGCAGTTCTTC
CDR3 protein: CAISEGDRGRTTSYNEQFF

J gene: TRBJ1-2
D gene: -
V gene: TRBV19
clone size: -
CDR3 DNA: TGTGCCAGTAGTACGGGGAGTCGTAACTATGGCTACACCTTC
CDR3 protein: CASSTGSRNYGYTF

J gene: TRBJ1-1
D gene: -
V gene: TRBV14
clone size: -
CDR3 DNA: TGTGCCAGCAGCACAATCATGAACACTGAAGCTTTCTTT
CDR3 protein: CASSTIMNTEAFF

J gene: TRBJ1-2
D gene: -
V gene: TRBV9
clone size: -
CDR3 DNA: TGTGCCAGCAGCGTCTTCGCGACGCAAATTTCCCATGGCTACACCTTC
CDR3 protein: CASSVFATQISHGYTF

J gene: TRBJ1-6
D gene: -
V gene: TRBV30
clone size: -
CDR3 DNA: TGTGCCTGGAGTGTTGGCAGGGGTAATTCACCCCTCCACTTT
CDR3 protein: CAWSVGRGNSPLHF

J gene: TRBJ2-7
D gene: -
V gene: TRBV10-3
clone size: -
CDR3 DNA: TGTGCCATCAGGCTCGGGGACGGCTACGAGCAGTACTTC
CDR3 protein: CAIRLGDGYEQYF

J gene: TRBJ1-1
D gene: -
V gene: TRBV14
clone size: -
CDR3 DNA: TGTGCCAGCAGCCAAGCTTACACTGAAGCTTTCTTT
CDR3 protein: CASSQAYTEAFF

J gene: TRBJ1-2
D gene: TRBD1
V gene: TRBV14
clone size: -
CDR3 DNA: TGTGCCAGCAGCCAAGAAGCAAGCTTAGCAGGGGGCACCCATGGCTACACCTTC
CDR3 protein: CASSQEASLAGGTHGYTF

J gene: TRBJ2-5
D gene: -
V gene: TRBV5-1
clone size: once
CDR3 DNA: TGCGCCAGCAGCTTGGCTCAAGAGACCCAGTACTTC
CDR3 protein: CASSLAQETQYF

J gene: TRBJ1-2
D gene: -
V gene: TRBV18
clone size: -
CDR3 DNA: TGTGCCAGCTCACCACCGGACGGGGACCTCTATGGCTACACCTTC
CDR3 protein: CASSPPDGDLYGYTF

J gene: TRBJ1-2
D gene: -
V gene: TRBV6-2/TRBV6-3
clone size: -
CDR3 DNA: TGTGCCAGCAGTCAGGGAGGTGGCTACACCTTC
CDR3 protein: CASSQGGGYTF